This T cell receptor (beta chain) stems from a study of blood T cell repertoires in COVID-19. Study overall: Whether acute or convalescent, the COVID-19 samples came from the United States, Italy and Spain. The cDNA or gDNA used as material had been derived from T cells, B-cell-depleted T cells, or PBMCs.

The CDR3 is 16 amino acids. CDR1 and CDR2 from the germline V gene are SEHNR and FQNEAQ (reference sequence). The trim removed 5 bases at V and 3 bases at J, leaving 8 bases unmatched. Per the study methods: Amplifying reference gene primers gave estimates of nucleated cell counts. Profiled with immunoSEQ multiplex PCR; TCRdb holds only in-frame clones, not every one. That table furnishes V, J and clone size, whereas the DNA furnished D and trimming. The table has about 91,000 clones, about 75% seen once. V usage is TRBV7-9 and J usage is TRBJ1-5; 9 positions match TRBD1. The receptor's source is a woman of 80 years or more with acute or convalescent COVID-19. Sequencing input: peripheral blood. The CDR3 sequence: CASSGGQGGPNQPQHF. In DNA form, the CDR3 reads TGTGCCAGCAGCGGGGGACAGGGTGGCCCCAATCAGCCCCAGCATTTT.